This note documents a single T cell receptor (beta chain) sequence. Method: immunoSEQ multiplex PCR; TCRdb's copy keeps in-frame clones and lacks some. The data hold some 740,000 clones, with 80% to 95% observed a single time. This sample is part of a study of shared clonotypes between healthy human individuals. The germline V and J ends were trimmed by 1 base and 3 bases, with 9 bases remaining between them. Germline lookup yields CDR1 MGHRA and CDR2 YSYEKL. This CDR3 has 14 amino acids. Terminally differentiated effector memory CD45RA+ cells were excluded from the naive CD8 cells, which were CD45RO-negative and positively selected for CCR7.

The rearrangement joins TRBV4-1 to TRBJ2-5; D is undetermined. This receptor was taken from a young man in good health. Specimen: naive CD8+ T cells sorted from blood. The CDR3 sequence is CASSQGPSEETQYF. Written as DNA, the CDR3 is TGCGCCAGCAGCCAAGGTCCCTCGGAAGAGACCCAGTACTTC.